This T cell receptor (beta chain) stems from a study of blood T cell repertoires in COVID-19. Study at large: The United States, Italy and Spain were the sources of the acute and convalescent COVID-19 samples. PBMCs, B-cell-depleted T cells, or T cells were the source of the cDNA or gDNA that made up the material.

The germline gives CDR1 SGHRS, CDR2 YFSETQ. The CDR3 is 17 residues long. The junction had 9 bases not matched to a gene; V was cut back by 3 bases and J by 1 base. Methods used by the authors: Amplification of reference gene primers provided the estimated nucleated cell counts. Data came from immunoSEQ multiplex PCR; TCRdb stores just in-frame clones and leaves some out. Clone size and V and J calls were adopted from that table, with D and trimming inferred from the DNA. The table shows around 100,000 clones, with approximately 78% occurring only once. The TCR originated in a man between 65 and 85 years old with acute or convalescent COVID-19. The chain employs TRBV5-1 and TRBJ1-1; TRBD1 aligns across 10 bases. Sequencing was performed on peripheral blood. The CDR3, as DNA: TGCGCCAGCAGCTCCGGACAGGGGGGATTTCGGAACACTGAAGCTTTCTTT. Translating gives CASSSGQGGFRNTEAFF.